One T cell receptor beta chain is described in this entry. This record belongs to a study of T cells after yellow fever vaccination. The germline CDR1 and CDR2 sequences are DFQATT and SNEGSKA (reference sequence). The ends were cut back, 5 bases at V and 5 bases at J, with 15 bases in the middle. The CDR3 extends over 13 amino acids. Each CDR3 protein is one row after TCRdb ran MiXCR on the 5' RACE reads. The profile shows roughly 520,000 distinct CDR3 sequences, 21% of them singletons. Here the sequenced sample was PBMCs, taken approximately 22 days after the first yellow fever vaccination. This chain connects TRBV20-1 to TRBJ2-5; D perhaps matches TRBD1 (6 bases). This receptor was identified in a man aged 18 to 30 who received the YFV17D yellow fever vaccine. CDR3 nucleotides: TGCAGTGCTGGACATGCGCAGGGGGAGACCCAGTACTTC. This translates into CSAGHAQGETQYF.